The clone carrying this T cell receptor beta chain has at least ten counts. These data come from a study of T cells after yellow fever vaccination. TCRdb reprocessed the 5' RACE reads via MiXCR and lists one record per CDR3 protein. The sample contains roughly 170,000 distinct CDR3 sequences, about 6% of which appear only once. V was clipped by 7 bases and J by 5 bases, with 17 bases between them. The CDR3 runs to 14 residues. This receptor was obtained from a man between 18 and 29 years old who received the YFV17D yellow fever vaccine. This sample comprised CD4+ T cells sorted from PBMCs, obtained on the day of the first yellow fever vaccination. The chain employs TRBV12-3 or TRBV12-4 and TRBJ1-1, with D hard to call. CDR3 region: CASKWRTLRTEAFF. The CDR3, as DNA: TGTGCCAGCAAGTGGAGGACTTTGAGGACTGAAGCTTTCTTT.